Each of the 22 T cell receptor beta chains below was sequenced from the same sample in a study of blood T cell repertoires in COVID-19. Method: immunoSEQ multiplex PCR; TCRdb's copy keeps in-frame clones and lacks some. Among hundreds of thousands of clones listed, 85% were seen once. Source material: peripheral blood. These receptor sequences come from a woman under 30 with acute or convalescent COVID-19.

The V and J genes are TRBV5-1 and TRBJ2-1; 10 nucleotides match TRBD2. Germline CDR1 is SGHRS and CDR2 is YFSETQ. After removal of 0 bases from V and 0 bases from J, the junction contained 3 bases not matched to a gene. The CDR3 spans 17 residues. This chain's CDR3 is CASSLGGLAFSYNEQFF. The DNA of the CDR3 is TGCGCCAGCAGCTTGGGGGGACTAGCGTTCTCCTACAATGAGCAGTTCTTC.

This clone was observed a single time. This chain joins TRBV27 and TRBJ1-2; a weak D match, TRBD1 (5 bases). The germline CDR1 and CDR2 sequences are MNHEY and SMNVEV (reference sequence). This CDR3 is 12 amino acids long. The V and J ends lost 5 bases and 8 bases respectively, with 12 bases between them. DNA for the CDR3: TGTGCCAGCAGTGGAGGGGCCTTCGGCTACACCTTC. Translating it yields CASSGGAFGYTF.

This sequence joins TRBV7-3 and TRBJ1-3, with no clear D. CDR1 and CDR2 (germline): SGHTA, FQGTGA. V lost 5 bases to trimming and J lost 2 bases, with 13 bases between them. This CDR3 contains 15 residues. CDR3 protein: CASSPNSGAGNTIYF. CDR3 coding DNA: TGTGCCAGCAGCCCCAATAGCGGGGCTGGAAACACCATATATTTT.

The chain joins TRBV5-1 to TRBJ1-3, with D uncertain. Deletions cut 0 bases from V and 2 bases from J, with 12 bases between. The V gene's germline CDR1 is SGHRS and CDR2 YFSETQ. CDR3 length equals 16 residues. The CDR3: CASSLAGVKTGNTIYF. In nucleotides, the CDR3 is TGCGCCAGCAGCTTGGCCGGAGTTAAGACTGGAAACACCATATATTTT. The entire variable domain, with the rest obtained from reference TRBV5-1 and TRBJ1-3, is as follows: KAGVTQTPRYLIKTRGQQVTLSCSPISGHRSVSWYQQTPGQGLQFLFEYFSETQRNKGNFPGRFSGRQFSNSRSEMNVSTLELGDSALYLCASSLAGVKTGNTIYFGEGSWLTVV.

The chain is built from TRBV6-5 and TRBJ1-6, with 10 bases aligning to TRBD1. Losses at the gene ends were 7 bases for V and 8 bases for J; bases not matched to a gene: 8. The germline V gene encodes CDR1 MNHEY and CDR2 SVGAGI. The CDR3 extends over 15 amino acids. The CDR3 DNA sequence: TGTGCCAGCACTCTCGTAGGGACAGGGGATTCACCCCTCCACTTT. Its protein is CASTLVGTGDSPLHF.

V and J are TRBV19 and TRBJ2-1, with D maybe TRBD2 (6 bases). Germline V lookup: CDR1 LNHDA, CDR2 SQIVND (reference sequence). This CDR3 comprises 16 residues. V lost 0 bases and J 2 bases, leaving 11 bases between the germline ends. CDR3 nucleotide sequence: TGTGCCAGTAGTATAGAGGGGTCTAGCGCCTACAATGAGCAGTTCTTC. Amino acid sequence: CASSIEGSSAYNEQFF.

This clone has a single count. CDR3 in amino acids: CARHPGDTQYF. The CDR3 DNA is TGTGCCAGGCACCCGGGGGATACGCAGTATTTT. The V call is TRBV2, the J call TRBJ2-3; perhaps TRBD2 as D (5 bases). The CDR3 consists of 11 residues. Trimming pared 9 bases from V and 6 bases from J, leaving 10 bases between. In germline, CDR1 is SNHLY, CDR2 FYNNEI. The entire variable domain, with the rest obtained from reference TRBV2 and TRBJ2-3, is as follows: EPEVTQTPSHQVTQMGQEVILRCVPISNHLYFYWYRQILGQKVEFLVSFYNNEISEKSEIFDDQFSVERPDGSNFTLKIRSTKLEDSAMYFCARHPGDTQYFGPGTRLTVL.

This clone appeared a single time. The chain has TRBV19 and TRBJ1-6, with a tentative D call TRBD1 (5 bases). The CDR3 covers 14 residues. V lost 7 bases to trimming and J lost 5 bases, with 12 bases between them. The germline V gene has CDR1 LNHDA and CDR2 SQIVND (reference sequence). The CDR3 protein is CASNYAGDNSPLHF. The CDR3 coding sequence is TGTGCCAGTAATTATGCGGGGGATAATTCACCCCTCCACTTT.

This CDR3 is CASIKTSGRSYEQYF. Here the CDR3 DNA reads TGTGCCAGCATTAAGACTAGCGGGAGGTCGTACGAGCAGTACTTC. The chain links TRBV28 to TRBJ2-7; 13 nucleotides agree with TRBD2. Germline CDR1 MDHEN, CDR2 SYDVKM. CDR3 length equals 15 residues. The trim removed 7 bases at V and 4 bases at J, leaving 7 bases unmatched.

This clone showed up just once. The gene calls are TRBV13 and TRBJ2-3; TRBD2 matches 8 bases. V was clipped by 5 bases and J by 2 bases; unmatched bases: 9. Germline CDR1 reads PRHDT; CDR2 reads FYEKMQ (reference sequence). The CDR3 totals 16 residues. The CDR3: CASSLRRGGYTDTQYF. The CDR3 DNA reads as TGTGCCAGCAGCCTTCGCCGGGGGGGATACACAGATACGCAGTATTTT.

This chain joins TRBV28 and TRBJ2-5; D remains unclear. V was clipped by 1 base and J by 2 bases, with 8 bases between them. The CDR3 consists of 14 residues. CDR1 and CDR2 from the germline V gene are MDHEN and SYDVKM. CDR3 sequence: CASSLYPGQETQYF. Here the CDR3 DNA reads TGTGCCAGCAGTTTATATCCAGGTCAAGAGACCCAGTACTTC.

The gene calls are TRBV24-1 and TRBJ2-3; 7 bases match TRBD1. V lost 5 bases to trimming and J lost 6 bases; unmatched junction nucleotides: 10. Germline V gene data show CDR1 as KGHDR and CDR2 as SFDVKD. The CDR3 spans 15 residues. CDR3 DNA sequence: TGTGCCACCAGTGTCAGGGAAGGGGGCGTGGATACGCAGTATTTT. It codes for CATSVREGGVDTQYF.

This clone was detected only a few times. V usage is TRBV6-5 and J usage is TRBJ1-2; 9 nucleotides align to TRBD1. In germline, CDR1 is MNHEY, CDR2 SVGAGI. Trimming at V came to 8 bases and at J to 0 bases, leaving 7 bases not matched to a gene. The CDR3 contains 15 residues. The CDR3 nucleotides are TGTGCCAGCGGGACGGGGACAGGGTCTAACTATGGCTACACCTTC. It translates to CASGTGTGSNYGYTF.

The V call is TRBV24-1, the J call TRBJ2-7; 7 nucleotides align to TRBD1. Losses at the gene ends were 3 bases for V and 6 bases for J; bases not matched to a gene: 4. CDR1 and CDR2 (germline): KGHDR, SFDVKD. The CDR3 spans 13 residues. The CDR3 protein is CATSDQRGLEQYF. The CDR3 coding sequence is TGTGCCACCAGTGATCAAAGGGGGCTCGAGCAGTACTTC.

The chain couples TRBV19 to TRBJ1-5; possibly TRBD1 for D (6 bases). V lost 1 base, J lost 5 bases, and 15 bases lay in between. The germline V gene has CDR1 LNHDA and CDR2 SQIVND (reference sequence). The CDR3 sequence is 16 residues long. CDR3 nucleotides: TGTGCCAGTAGTATAGTATGGACAGCAACCCATCAGCCCCAGCATTTT. Protein sequence: CASSIVWTATHQPQHF.

J is TRBJ2-2 and V is TRBV7-3, with D uncertain. The V gene lost 2 bases and the J gene lost 7 bases, with 11 bases spanning the gap. This CDR3 has 14 residues. The germline gives CDR1 SGHTA, CDR2 FQGTGA. The CDR3 bases are TGTGCCAGCAGCTTAGCGTCTTCTGGCGGGGAGCTGTTTTTT. Amino acid sequence: CASSLASSGGELFF.

The rearrangement links TRBV29-1 to TRBJ2-7; D is undetermined. Trimming pared 0 bases from V and 1 base from J, leaving 7 bases between. Germline V gives CDR1 SQVTM, CDR2 ANQGSEA. The CDR3 is 13 residues long. CDR3 in DNA: TGCAGCGTTGAAGATCGACTGTCCTACGAGCAGTACTTC. Translated: CSVEDRLSYEQYF.

This chain joins TRBV7-9 and TRBJ2-7; weak D call: TRBD2 (6 bases). The CDR3 loop spans 16 amino acids. The germline V and J ends were trimmed by 5 bases and 2 bases, with 19 bases remaining between them. Looked up from germline, CDR1 is SEHNR and CDR2 is FQNEAQ (reference sequence). The CDR3 loop reads CASSPRAGRTTYEQYF. CDR3 coding DNA: TGTGCCAGCAGCCCTCGGGCGGGACGGACCACCTACGAGCAGTACTTC.

This chain uses TRBV10-2 with TRBJ2-1, with 8 bases fitting TRBD2. This CDR3 contains 15 residues. V lost 5 bases to trimming and J lost 0 bases; unmatched junction nucleotides: 3. Germline V CDR1 and CDR2: WSHSY, SAAADI. The CDR3 region is CASSIAGSSYNEQFF. For the CDR3, the DNA is TGCGCCAGCAGTATAGCGGGGAGCTCCTACAATGAGCAGTTCTTC.

The chain uses TRBV19 and TRBJ1-3; D remains ambiguous. V lost 4 bases, J lost 0 bases, and 13 bases lay in between. The CDR3 is 16 residues long. The V gene's germline CDR1 is LNHDA and CDR2 SQIVND (reference sequence). CDR3 region: CASSKRATVSGNTIYF. In DNA form, the CDR3 reads TGTGCCAGTAGTAAGCGGGCAACTGTCTCTGGAAACACCATATATTTT.

The rearrangement joins TRBV19 to TRBJ2-7; D is perhaps TRBD2 (7 bases). This CDR3 has 14 amino acids. From germline, CDR1 is LNHDA and CDR2 SQIVND (reference sequence). V dropped 1 base and J dropped 3 bases, with 10 bases sitting between them. CDR3 in DNA: TGTGCCAGTAGTATAGGCGGGGGACACTACGAGCAGTACTTC. Translated: CASSIGGGHYEQYF. The full variable domain, rest sourced from reference TRBV19 and TRBJ2-7, is DGGITQSPKYLFRKEGQNVTLSCEQNLNHDAMYWYRQDPGQGLRLIYYSQIVNDFQKGDIAEGYSVSREKKESFPLTVTSAQKNPTAFYLCASSIGGGHYEQYFGPGTRLTVT.

The chain links TRBV7-3 to TRBJ2-7; 8 nucleotides match TRBD2. CDR1 is SGHTA, CDR2 FQGTGA, per germline. This CDR3 contains 14 residues. The trim removed 5 bases at V and 3 bases at J, leaving 6 bases unmatched. The CDR3 region has the DNA TGTGCCAGCAGCATCGGACTAGCCAACTACGAGCAGTACTTC. Amino acids: CASSIGLANYEQYF. The whole variable domain, filled in from reference TRBV7-3 and TRBJ2-7, reads GAGVSQTPSNKVTEKGKYVELRCDPISGHTALYWYRQSLGQGPEFLIYFQGTGAADDSGLPNDRFFAVRPEGSVSTLKIQRTERGDSAVYLCASSIGLANYEQYFGPGTRLTVT.